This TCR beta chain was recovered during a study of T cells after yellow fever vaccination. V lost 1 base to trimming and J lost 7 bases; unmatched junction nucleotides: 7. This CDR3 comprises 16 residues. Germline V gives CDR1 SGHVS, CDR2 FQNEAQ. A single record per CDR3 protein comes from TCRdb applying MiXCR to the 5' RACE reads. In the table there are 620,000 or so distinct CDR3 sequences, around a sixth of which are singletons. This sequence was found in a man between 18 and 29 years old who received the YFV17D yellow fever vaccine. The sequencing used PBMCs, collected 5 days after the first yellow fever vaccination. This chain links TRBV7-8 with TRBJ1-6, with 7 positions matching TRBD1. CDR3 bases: TGTGCCAGCAGCTTAGGTCCGGGACAGTGGAATTCACCCCTCCACTTT. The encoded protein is CASSLGPGQWNSPLHF.